This record concerns one T cell receptor (beta chain) sequence. A primer in the constant region served to generate TCR beta cDNA from roughly 550 ng of total RNA. Libraries covering TCR beta were generated through three nested multiplex PCR rounds (using a slightly modified ARM-PCR). For around 11 cycles apiece, the opening two PCR rounds ran with TRBV1-TRBV30 forward primers and a C-beta reverse primer. TCRdb re-called the multiplex PCR reads with MiXCR, one entry per CDR3 protein. The sample holds 330,000 or so distinct CDR3 sequences, 65% seen once. It was unsorted whole blood that yielded blood RNA, and germline DNA was also extracted. This sample was taken from a study of tumor-infiltrating lymphocytes in primary liver carcinoma. Study overall: With diameters of roughly 4.2 to 10 cm, tumors were stage T1-T3 N0M0.

Trimming removed 7 bases at V and 1 base at J, with 13 bases between. CDR1 is LNHDA, CDR2 SQIVND, per germline (reference sequence). There are 14 residues in the CDR3. Sequenced: peripheral blood. V gene TRBV19 combines with J gene TRBJ1-1; the D is unclear. The clonotype comes from a man aged 40-55 years with primary liver carcinoma and hepatitis B virus infection. The CDR3 loop reads CASTYGTANTEAFF. The CDR3 DNA sequence: TGTGCCAGTACCTATGGCACAGCGAACACTGAAGCTTTCTTT. Based on the CDR3 plus reference TRBV19 and TRBJ1-1, the full variable domain is DGGITQSPKYLFRKEGQNVTLSCEQNLNHDAMYWYRQDPGQGLRLIYYSQIVNDFQKGDIAEGYSVSREKKESFPLTVTSAQKNPTAFYLCASTYGTANTEAFFGQGTRLTVV.